This T cell receptor beta chain came from a study of cytomegalovirus exposure and HLA in healthy donors (dated by TCRdb to the late 2010s). As for the study more broadly: A later analysis indicated that the 130 or so validation repertoires were generated on the platform also employed for the roughly 650 repertoires of the first cohort. The study was designed to test whether signatures of past pathogen exposure could be identified by cataloging public T cell receptors. In addition to the first cohort of 650 to 800 subjects, a separate validation cohort of approximately 110 different subjects was used. The study combined high-throughput TCR immunosequencing, statistical association of individual TCRs with disease status, and machine learning to predict cytomegalovirus infection status.

The donors were included in the validation cohort of around 120 subjects, a group kept apart from the approximately 700-subject first cohort. Libraries came from the immunoSEQ multiplex PCR assay. The published analysis was carried out like this. A statistical classification framework was built to diagnose cytomegalovirus status from the catalog of TCR beta chain sequences. TCRdb took over this immuneACCESS table, retaining in-frame rearrangements with V and J assigned. Such tables are incomplete; in checked studies, under half of the missing clones stem from an unresolved V gene, and the remainder is unexplained. Clone size and the V and J calls come from that table; the DNA yielded D and trimming. The sample has roughly 170,000 clones on record, about 80% of them singletons. Clones ranked in the top ten supply 2.8% of the sample. V is trimmed back by 2 bases and J by 9 bases, and the junction contains 8 bases that no gene match accounts for. Taken from cysteine to phenylalanine, the CDR3 has 15 residues. Of the read, only the CDR3 DNA is kept; its 45 bases are in frame from base 1. The germline V gene gives CDR1 as SGHTA and CDR2 as FQGTGA.

Worth noting for this clone: There is no known antigen for this receptor. No much larger clone exists at a distance of one base, and base qualities are not known.

Results the study describes overall, beyond this receptor: The authors suggested that the approach could potentially be generalized to other disease states and immunological phenotypes. Subsequent analysis determined that TCRs grouped into clusters in the first cohort also showed a tendency toward co-occurrence across the roughly 110 validation repertoires, and 90% to 95% of cluster scores exceeded 0. Three of the identified cytomegalovirus-associated TCR beta chains were confirmed in vitro to be specific for cytomegalovirus antigens. In the study, some 160 TCR beta chains were listed as associated with cytomegalovirus. The classifier was reported to diagnose cytomegalovirus status with high specificity and sensitivity in both the original and validation cohorts. Most TCR sequences were seen in very few donors, while some public TCRs were found in many individuals. A later analysis lacked HLA typing for the validation cohort, so it scored co-occurrence in that cohort across all 130 or so repertoires.

The receptor's source is a woman under 30 in good health and CMV-seropositive. The material sequenced was PBMCs. Recombination joined TRBV7-3 with TRBJ2-1, and TRBD2 matches 9 of the central bases. The CDR3 is CASSLSGLAASEQFF. In nucleotide form, the sequence is TGTGCCAGCAGCTTATCGGGACTAGCCGCGAGTGAGCAGTTCTTC.